This T cell receptor (beta chain) was sequenced during a study of CD8 T cells in Susac syndrome. General observations from the study: By the study's own acknowledgment, its TCR sequencing and HLA analysis included relatively few individuals.

Random hexamers were used to reverse transcribe an amount of about 0.5 to 1 ug RNA. Amplification of the TCR beta CDR3 was carried out by immunoSEQ multiplex PCR, which spanned a total of 54 Vbeta and 13 Jbeta segments. TCRdb independently ran MiXCR on the immunoSEQ multiplex PCR reads; one entry per CDR3 protein. The repertoire holds roughly 150,000 distinct CDR3 sequences, with roughly 93% as singletons. Looked up from germline, CDR1 is MGHRA and CDR2 is YSYEKL. The V end was cut by 5 bases, the J end by 2 bases, with 13 bases between. CDR3 length equals 14 residues. TCR beta sequencing covered blood CD8+ and CD4+ T cells. The CD8+ and CD4+ T cells were negatively isolated, with the TEMRA cells enriched by FACS. A note on this clonotype: Its cognate antigen is unknown.

This clonotype was sampled from a human donor in good health. The chain recombines TRBV4-1 with TRBJ2-7; D gene ambiguous. The sequenced material came from CD4+ T cells from PBMCs. In DNA, the CDR3 is TGCGCCAGCAGCTTCAGGACGCATACCTACGAGCAGTACTTC. Protein product: CASSFRTHTYEQYF.